This note documents a single T cell receptor (beta chain) sequence. The data were obtained in a study of technical replicates of blood from several donors. The CDR3 length is 14 residues. CDR1 and CDR2 (germline): SGHTA, FQGNSA. Trimming cost V 5 bases and J 6 bases, with 17 bases left between them. Generated by immunoSEQ multiplex PCR, the TCRdb table keeps only in-frame clones and is missing some. The profile shows 75,000 to 90,000 clones, around 96% of them singletons. The origin of this receptor is a human donor in good health. The J gene is TRBJ2-7, the V gene TRBV7-2; perhaps TRBD2 as D (6 bases). Sequencing was carried out using T cells isolated from PBMCs. The CDR3 coding sequence is TGTGCCAGCAGCCGACGAACTAGCCAGACCGAGCAGTACTTC. This sequence encodes CASSRRTSQTEQYF.